The 15 T cell receptor beta chains below were found in one sample sequenced in a study of identical twins. TCRdb reanalysed the 5' RACE reads using MiXCR and keeps one entry per CDR3 protein. The table lists 550,000 to 700,000 distinct CDR3 sequences, 21% of them singletons. Another study also made use of these data, one on T cells expressing NK-cell markers.

The source material was PBMCs. The receptor source for this set is a young woman in good health.

V and J are TRBV24-1 and TRBJ2-3; tentative D call: TRBD1 (8 bases). Germline assignment: CDR1 KGHDR and CDR2 SFDVKD. The V gene lost 5 bases and the J gene lost 3 bases, with 17 bases spanning the gap. The length of the CDR3 is 16 residues. The DNA of the CDR3 is TGTGCCACCAGTGCAGAGACAGGGGAGGGGACAGATACGCAGTATTTT. It encodes CATSAETGEGTDTQYF.

This clonotype occurred a few times. J is TRBJ1-2 and V is TRBV12-3 or TRBV12-4; 7 bases align to TRBD1. J gave up 8 bases and V 2 bases, and 8 bases lay outside the gene matches. This CDR3 region has 14 residues. The CDR3 DNA is TGTGCCAGCAGTTTAACCCCCAGGGGGGAAGGCTACACCTTC. It specifies CASSLTPRGEGYTF.

DNA for the CDR3: TGCAGTGCTAACAGGGAGGTCTACGAGCAGTACTTC. It encodes CSANREVYEQYF. The rearrangement joins TRBV20-1 to TRBJ2-7; D may be TRBD1 or TRBD2 (6 bases each). V lost 4 bases to trimming and J lost 3 bases, with 10 bases between them. Germline V gene lookup returns CDR1 DFQATT and CDR2 SNEGSKA (reference sequence). This CDR3 comprises 12 residues.

This clonotype was counted ten times or more. The chain carries TRBV20-1 and TRBJ2-5, with 7 bases identical to TRBD2. Germline trimming cut 4 bases from V and 2 bases from J; bases unmatched to any gene: 1. The CDR3 loop spans 12 amino acids. Germline V CDR1 and CDR2: DFQATT, SNEGSKA (reference sequence). This CDR3 is CSATSGQETQYF. In DNA form, the CDR3 reads TGCAGTGCTACTAGCGGACAAGAGACCCAGTACTTC.

This chain links TRBV7-9 with TRBJ2-3, with TRBD2 matching over 12 bases. Trimming took 4 bases from V and 6 from J; bases not matched to a gene: 8. The germline CDR1 and CDR2 sequences are SEHNR and FQNEAQ (reference sequence). The CDR3 contains 16 residues. The CDR3 DNA reads as TGTGCCAGCAGCTGGGCTAGCGGGGGGGATACGGATACGCAGTATTTT. Encoded protein: CASSWASGGDTDTQYF.

V usage is TRBV10-3 and J usage is TRBJ2-7, with D uncertain. The V end lost 3 bases, the J end lost 12 bases, and 18 bases lay between the germline ends. This CDR3 contains 13 residues. Per germline, CDR1 ENHRY and CDR2 SYGVKD. CDR3 DNA sequence: TGTGCCATCAGTGACCCAAACCGACCGATCGGGTACTTC. Its protein product is CAISDPNRPIGYF.

V is TRBV5-1 and J is TRBJ2-1, with 8 positions matching TRBD2. With 2 bases clipped from V and 9 bases from J, the junction kept 4 bases outside the gene matches. Germline CDR1 SGHRS, CDR2 YFSETQ. This CDR3 spans 13 amino acids. The DNA for the CDR3 is TGCGCCAGCAGCTTCGGACTAGCTACTGAGCAGTTCTTC. Protein product: CASSFGLATEQFF.

This clonotype was seen more than once but under ten times. This chain uses TRBV4-1 with TRBJ2-1; D is perhaps TRBD1 (6 bases). Trimming removed 5 bases from V and 10 bases from J, with 12 bases in between. CDR1 and CDR2 (germline): MGHRA, YSYEKL. This CDR3 region has 12 residues. CDR3 sequence (DNA): TGCGCCAGCAGCTGGGGGCTTTCCGAGCAGTTCTTC. Translation gives CASSWGLSEQFF.

This clonotype showed up just a few times. This chain connects TRBV20-1 to TRBJ2-2; D gene uncertain. The CDR3 is made up of 13 amino acids. Germline V gene lookup returns CDR1 DFQATT and CDR2 SNEGSKA (reference sequence). V lost 1 base, J lost 5 bases, and 8 bases lay in between. The CDR3 DNA reads TGCAGTGCTAGAGGAGTTCTAACCGGGGAGCTGTTTTTT. This gives the protein CSARGVLTGELFF.

This chain connects TRBV7-9 to TRBJ1-2; D possibly corresponds to TRBD1 (5 bases). Germline V gives CDR1 SEHNR, CDR2 FQNEAQ (reference sequence). This CDR3 region has 15 residues. Trimming cost V 5 bases and J 8 bases, with 21 bases left between them. DNA for the CDR3: TGTGCCAGCAGCCAACGCAACTTGGCAGGGAACGGCTACACCTTC. Its translation is CASSQRNLAGNGYTF.

There are many counts of this clonotype. The chain recombines TRBV4-3 with TRBJ2-1, with 12 bases that match TRBD2. CDR3 length equals 16 residues. CDR1 and CDR2 from the germline V gene are LGHNA and YSLEER. The V gene end was trimmed by 4 bases and the J gene end by 6 bases; junction bases not matched to a gene: 7. CDR3 sequence reads: CASSRGGLAGGNEQFF. CDR3 in DNA: TGCGCCAGCAGCCGCGGGGGACTAGCGGGTGGCAATGAGCAGTTCTTC.

V gene TRBV6-5 combines with J gene TRBJ1-1; D gene uncertain. From germline, CDR1 is MNHEY and CDR2 SVGAGI. The V gene lost 2 bases and the J gene lost 0 bases, with 7 bases spanning the gap. The CDR3 totals 14 residues. The CDR3 region has the DNA TGTGCCAGCAGTTACGCAAGTATGAACACTGAAGCTTTCTTT. Its protein product is CASSYASMNTEAFF.

This clonotype was counted between two and nine times. The chain uses TRBV11-2 and TRBJ2-7; tentatively, D is TRBD2 (5 bases). V was cut by 2 bases and J by 0 bases, with 11 bases left in between. This CDR3 is built from 15 residues. Germline V gives CDR1 SGHAT, CDR2 FQNNGV. The CDR3 here is CASSLFPGSSYEQYF. CDR3 nucleotides: TGTGCCAGCAGCTTATTTCCGGGGAGCTCCTACGAGCAGTACTTC.

This clonotype has just a few counts. The chain combines TRBV29-1 with TRBJ1-5; TRBD1 matches 9 bases. Trimming at V came to 0 bases and at J to 8 bases, leaving 17 bases not matched to a gene. Germline V gives CDR1 SQVTM, CDR2 ANQGSEA. The CDR3 runs to 18 residues. The CDR3 DNA sequence: TGCAGCGTTGAAGATCGCTTAGGTTTAGGGACAGGGAGTGAGCCCCAGCATTTT. Translation: CSVEDRLGLGTGSEPQHF.

This clonotype has a handful of counts. This chain uses TRBV5-1 with TRBJ2-1; D gene ambiguous. The CDR3 has 16 residues. V dropped 4 bases and J dropped 0 bases, with 14 bases sitting between them. Germline V gives CDR1 SGHRS, CDR2 YFSETQ. The DNA for the CDR3 is TGCGCCAGCAGCGAGATCCGTGGTAGCTCCTACAATGAGCAGTTCTTC. Protein: CASSEIRGSSYNEQFF. The variable domain in full, with the rest retrieved from reference TRBV5-1 and TRBJ2-1, is KAGVTQTPRYLIKTRGQQVTLSCSPISGHRSVSWYQQTPGQGLQFLFEYFSETQRNKGNFPGRFSGRQFSNSRSEMNVSTLELGDSALYLCASSEIRGSSYNEQFFGPGTRLTVL.